The 2 T cell receptor beta chains listed next were all sequenced from one sample in a study of regulatory T cells in long-lasting Graves disease. Documented time point: newly diagnosed GD, antithyroid drugs for less than 3 months. Making the TCR library involved RNA that had been extracted from PBMCs. Libraries of TCR beta came from iRepertoire HTBI primers plus Arm-PCR of CDR3 regions. TCRdb re-called the multiplex PCR reads through MiXCR, storing one row per CDR3 protein. This table holds some 400,000 distinct CDR3 sequences, 15% found once. This sample was shared with a second study, whose subject was T cells in Graves' hyperthyroidism and ophthalmopathy.

Sample: peripheral blood mononuclear cells (PBMCs), taken at new diagnosis, from a patient treated with antithyroid drugs. These receptor sequences come from a woman under 40 with Graves disease.

The chain uses TRBV25-1 and TRBJ1-6; unclear D gene. The germline V gene encodes CDR1 MGHDK and CDR2 SYGVNS. This CDR3 is built from 14 residues. Deletions cut 2 bases from V and 7 bases from J, with 9 bases between. CDR3 coding DNA: TGTGCCAGCAGTGAAAGCCAGGAGAATTCACCCCTCCACTTT. Protein product: CASSESQENSPLHF.

In regard to this clonotype: At one of its ends the junction is not consistent with the germline gene, which may arise from a read error. The chain joins TRBV20-1 to TRBJ2-6; the D gene is possibly TRBD2 (5 bases). The CDR3 has 17 amino acids. Germline CDR1 and CDR2: DFQATT and SNEGSKA (reference sequence). DNA of the CDR3: TGCAGTACTAGAGATTTCGGAAGCGGCTCTGGGGCCAACGTCCTGACTTTC. Translated: CSTRDFGSGSGANVLTF.